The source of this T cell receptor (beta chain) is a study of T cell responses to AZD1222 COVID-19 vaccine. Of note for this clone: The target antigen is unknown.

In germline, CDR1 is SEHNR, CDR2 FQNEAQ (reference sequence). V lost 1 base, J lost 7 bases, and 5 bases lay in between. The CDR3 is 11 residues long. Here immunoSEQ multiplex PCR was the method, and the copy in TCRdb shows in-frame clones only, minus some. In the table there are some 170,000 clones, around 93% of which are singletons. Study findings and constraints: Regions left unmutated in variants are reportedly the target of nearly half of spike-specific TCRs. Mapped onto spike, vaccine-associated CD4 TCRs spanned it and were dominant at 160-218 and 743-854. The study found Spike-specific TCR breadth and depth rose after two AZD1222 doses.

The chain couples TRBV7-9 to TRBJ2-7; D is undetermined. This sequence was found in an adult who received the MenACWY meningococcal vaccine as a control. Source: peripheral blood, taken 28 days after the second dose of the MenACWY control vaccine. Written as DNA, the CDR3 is TGTGCCAGCAGCTTAGATCGGGAGCAGTACTTC. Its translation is CASSLDREQYF.